A selection of T cell receptor beta chains follows, all from one sample in a study of PD-1 blockade in classical Hodgkin lymphoma. Sequencing was performed with immunoSEQ multiplex PCR; in TCRdb, only in-frame clones are kept and a portion is missing. The sample shows tens of thousands of clones, roughly 92% of them seen only once. The sequenced sample consisted of peripheral blood mononuclear cells (PBMCs). These receptors all come from a human donor with classical Hodgkin lymphoma. Both conserved end residues are part of each CDR3.

j_call	v_call	cdr3_aa
TRBJ2-7	TRBV6-9	CASSAFTYEQYF
TRBJ2-3	TRBV5-1	CASSFLSQTGTSDTDTQYF
TRBJ1-2	TRBV18	CASSPYGQDVYGYTF
TRBJ1-5	TRBV6-5	CASSSPRGVGQPQHF
TRBJ2-3	TRBV25-1	CATFDLLDTQYF
TRBJ1-1	TRBV29-1	CSVEDALNTEAFF
TRBJ1-2	TRBV5-1	CASKRADNYGYTF
TRBJ1-1	TRBV28	CASSPNGALNTEAFF
TRBJ2-1	TRBV7-2	CASSLRLSTEQFF
TRBJ2-7	TRBV10-3	CAISDLNSYEQYF
TRBJ1-2	TRBV28	CASSGGLEFGYTF
TRBJ1-1	TRBV5-5	CASSLGIGMNTEAFF
TRBJ2-5	TRBV7-9	CASSTGTGYETQYF
TRBJ2-1	TRBV27	CASSLSGRGNEQFF
TRBJ2-1	TRBV28	CASREPLVEPYNEQFF
TRBJ2-1	TRBV4-2	CASSQSAGTVYNEQFF
TRBJ2-5	TRBV18	CASSPAGTGQETQYF
TRBJ2-7	TRBV6-5	CASSYARDSTYEQYF
TRBJ1-6	TRBV29-1	CSAGTGGPGSPLHF
TRBJ1-1	TRBV5-4	CASSLYGGEAFF
TRBJ1-5	TRBV28	CASSLAGVSNQPQHF
TRBJ1-3	TRBV7-2	CASSLETLSGNTIYF
TRBJ2-7	TRBV5-1	CASSLVSGTRLPYEQYF
TRBJ1-5	TRBV15	CATSIGQVGDQPQHF
TRBJ1-5	TRBV28	CASSKNRNQPQHF
TRBJ1-1	TRBV6-1	CASGRINTEAFF
TRBJ2-5	TRBV7-6	CASSDGQGVWETQYF
TRBJ2-7	TRBV5-1	CASSLEGSGLSYEQYF
TRBJ1-1	TRBV5-1	CASSLGQGASNTEAFF
TRBJ2-2	TRBV5-6	CASSLRSAGANTGELFF
TRBJ2-2	TRBV30	CAWSVLRVGGELFF
TRBJ2-5	TRBV7-2	CASSLELRIQETQYF
TRBJ1-2	TRBV6-1	CASSRDSYGYTF
TRBJ2-1	TRBV19	CASSRGLAEDQQFF
TRBJ2-3	TRBV27	CASKDAGVHTQYF
TRBJ2-5	TRBV19	CASSLGTQETQYF
TRBJ2-1	TRBV7-2	CASSLLPTGVPQFF
TRBJ1-1	TRBV5-1	CASSLAYDAIEAFF
TRBJ2-7	TRBV5-4	CASSTLAGGYYEQYF
TRBJ1-4	TRBV7-6	CASSSPRGLGNEKLFF
TRBJ2-5	TRBV4-3	CASSPQSGPALTQYF
TRBJ1-5	TRBV5-6	CASSFGRTIQPQHF